Below, one TCR beta chain is given with its context. Thyroid surgery was performed in patients who had received no treatment beforehand. TCRdb reprocessed the PCR reads via MiXCR. The sample holds more than 4,000 clones, around 23% seen once. This record comes from a study of metastatic and nonmetastatic thyroid tumors. Trimming stripped 3 bases from V and 8 bases from J, with 10 bases between. The CDR3 runs to 13 residues. Germline V lookup: CDR1 MNHEY, CDR2 SMNVEV (reference sequence). The chain combines TRBV27 with TRBJ2-2; D gene unclear. This clonotype was sampled from a male donor with papillary thyroid cancer or a benign thyroid nodule (not recorded which). Some clones in this sample may be carry-over from other donors' samples. Material for sequencing was tumor tissue. The CDR3 bases are TGTGCCAGCAGTTTCCCAGTCGGAGGGGAGCTGTTTTTT. This sequence encodes CASSFPVGGELFF.